These 2 T cell receptor beta chains were sequenced from one sample in a study of blood T cell repertoires in COVID-19 (dated by TCRdb to the early 2020s). To prepare the library, the immunoSEQ multiplex PCR assay was applied. TCRdb took this table from immuneACCESS and kept in-frame rearrangements with V and J called. Such tables lack part of the clones; where checked against another copy, unresolved V genes explain under half of the gap, and the rest is unexplained. In all, the sample holds about 260,000 clones, and about 87% of those were seen once. The ten largest clonotypes hold about 4.1% of the sample. The sequenced sample consisted of peripheral blood. These receptors all stem from a man in his 60s who had recovered from COVID-19.

The rearrangement uses TRBV6-4 and TRBJ2-2; D is possibly TRBD1 (6 bases). The CDR3 sequence is 15 residues long. The germline V gene encodes CDR1 MRHNA and CDR2 SNTAGT. Trimming left V 4 bases short and J 1 base short, with 10 bases between. CDR3 bases: TGTGCCAGCAGTGTGGCGACAGGGAACACCGGGGAGCTGTTTTTT. Translated: CASSVATGNTGELFF.

This chain links TRBV19 with TRBJ1-5, with D perhaps TRBD1 (5 bases). Germline values: CDR1 LNHDA, CDR2 SQIVND (reference sequence). Trimming removed 2 bases from V and 10 bases from J, with 15 bases in between. This CDR3 has 14 amino acids. In nucleotides, the CDR3 is TGTGCCAGTAGTATAATCCAGGGATATATACCCCAGCATTTT. Residues: CASSIIQGYIPQHF.